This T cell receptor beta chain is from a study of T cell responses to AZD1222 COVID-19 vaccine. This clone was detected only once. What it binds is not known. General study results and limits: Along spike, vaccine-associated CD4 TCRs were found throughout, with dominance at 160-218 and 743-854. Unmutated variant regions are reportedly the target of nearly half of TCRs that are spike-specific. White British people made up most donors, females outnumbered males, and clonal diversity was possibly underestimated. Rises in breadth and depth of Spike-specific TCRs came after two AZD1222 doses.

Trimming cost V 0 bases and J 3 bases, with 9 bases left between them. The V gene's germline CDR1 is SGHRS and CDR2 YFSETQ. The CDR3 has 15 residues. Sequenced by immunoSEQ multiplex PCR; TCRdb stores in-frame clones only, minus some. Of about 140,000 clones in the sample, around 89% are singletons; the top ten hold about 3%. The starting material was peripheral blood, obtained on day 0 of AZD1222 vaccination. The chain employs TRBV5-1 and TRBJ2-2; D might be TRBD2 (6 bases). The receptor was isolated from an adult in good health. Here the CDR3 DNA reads TGCGCCAGCAGCTTGGGCGGGACCTACACCGGGGAGCTGTTTTTT. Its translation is CASSLGGTYTGELFF.